Given below is one T cell receptor beta chain in context. Trimming removed 3 bases from V and 4 bases from J, with 9 bases in between. This CDR3 has 13 residues. This sample is part of a study of control samples from healthy donors and cancer patients. Only in-frame clones appear in the TCRdb table, and some are missing; sequencing was by immunoSEQ multiplex PCR. This sample has some 100,000 clones, with over 75% found just once. The V call is TRBV12-3 or TRBV12-4, the J call TRBJ1-2, with no clear D. Sequences were obtained from blood. The TCR was taken from a human donor in good health. The donor label of this sample is uncertain. The CDR3 here is CASSFDGTYGYTF. DNA of the CDR3: TGTGCCAGCAGTTTCGACGGAACCTATGGCTACACCTTC.